The present TCR beta chain was sequenced within a study of metastatic and nonmetastatic thyroid tumors. For the study at large: Malignant and benign thyroid patients had repertoires compared in peripheral blood and tumor or nodule tissue. Study-wide results and caveats: In blood and tumor, TCR beta diversity was reportedly significantly higher in malignant thyroid tumors than in benign nodules.

Many counts were recorded for this clone. Antigen specificity is unknown. Trimming pared 0 bases from V and 0 bases from J, leaving 12 bases between. There are 16 residues in the CDR3. The V gene's germline CDR1 is DFQATT and CDR2 SNEGSKA (reference sequence). Original processing notes: The authors used CDR3 differences across clinicopathological groups to build a distant-metastasis classifier for papillary thyroid cancer. TCRdb re-clonotyped the PCR reads via MiXCR. The V and J calls and clone size come from TCRdb's table, not from the authors' own analysis. The data hold more than 13,000 clones, with approximately 12% observed a single time. Before thyroid surgery, none of the patients had received any treatment.

This chain connects TRBV20-1 to TRBJ1-5; tentatively, D is TRBD1 (6 bases). This clonotype originated in a female donor with papillary thyroid cancer or a benign thyroid nodule (not recorded which). Some clones in this sample may be carry-over from other donors' samples. Sequenced input: blood. CDR3 nucleotide sequence: TGCAGTGCTAGAGACACCCAGGGGACTAGCAATCAGCCCCAGCATTTT. Translation: CSARDTQGTSNQPQHF.